The source of this T cell receptor beta chain is a study of shared clonotypes between healthy human individuals. Regarding the study as a whole: Relative to clonotypes present in all four donors, those not shared had lower generation probabilities. Represented diversity (both genetic and exposure-history) was limited by the small number of donors.

Germline trimming cut 2 bases from V and 3 bases from J; bases unmatched to any gene: 4. Germline CDR1 and CDR2: SGHDT and YYEEEE. The CDR3 has 15 residues. Healthy HIV-negative adults with no recent acute infections or vaccinations were recruited as donors. Original methodology: Because ImmunoSEQ provided only junction sequences with no quality scores, the filtering differed. Libraries were prepared by immunoSEQ multiplex PCR; TCRdb keeps only in-frame clonotypes and omits some of them. The V and J calls and clone size come from that table; D and trimming were worked out from the DNA. Here the sample spans a few million clones, just under 95% being singletons. As regards this clone: What it recognizes is unknown.

The chain is built from TRBV5-6 and TRBJ2-2, with 7 bases matching TRBD1. The sequence was collected from a young man in good health. Some clones in this sample may be carry-over from other donors' samples. Sample: naive CD4+ T cells from PBMCs. Subset: CD45RA+ positively selected. CDR3 sequence: CASSLDRVHTGELFF. CDR3 DNA sequence: TGTGCCAGCAGCTTAGACAGGGTTCACACCGGGGAGCTGTTTTTT.